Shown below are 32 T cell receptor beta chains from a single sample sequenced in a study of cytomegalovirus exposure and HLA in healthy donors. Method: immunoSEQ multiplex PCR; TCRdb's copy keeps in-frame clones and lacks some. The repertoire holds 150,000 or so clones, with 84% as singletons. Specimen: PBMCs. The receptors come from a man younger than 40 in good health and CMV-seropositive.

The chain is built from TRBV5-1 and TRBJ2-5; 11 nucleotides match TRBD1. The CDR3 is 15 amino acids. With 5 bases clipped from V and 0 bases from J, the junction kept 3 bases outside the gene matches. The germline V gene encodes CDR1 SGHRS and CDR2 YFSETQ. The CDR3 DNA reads TGCGCCAGCAGAAAGGGACAGGGGGACCAAGAGACCCAGTACTTC. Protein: CASRKGQGDQETQYF.

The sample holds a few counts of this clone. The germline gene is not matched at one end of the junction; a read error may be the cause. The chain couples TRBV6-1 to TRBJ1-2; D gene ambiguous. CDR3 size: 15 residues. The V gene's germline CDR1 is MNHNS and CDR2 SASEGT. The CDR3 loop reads CASSEGGDAAYGYTF. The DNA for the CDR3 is TGTGCCAGCAGCGAAGGCGGTGACGCCGCCTATGGCTACACCTTC.

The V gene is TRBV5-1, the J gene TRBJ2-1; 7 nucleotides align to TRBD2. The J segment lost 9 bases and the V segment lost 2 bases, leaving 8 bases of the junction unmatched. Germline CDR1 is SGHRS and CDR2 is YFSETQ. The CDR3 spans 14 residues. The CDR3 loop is CASSFGLVEGEQFF. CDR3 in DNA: TGCGCCAGCAGCTTTGGACTAGTCGAGGGTGAGCAGTTCTTC.

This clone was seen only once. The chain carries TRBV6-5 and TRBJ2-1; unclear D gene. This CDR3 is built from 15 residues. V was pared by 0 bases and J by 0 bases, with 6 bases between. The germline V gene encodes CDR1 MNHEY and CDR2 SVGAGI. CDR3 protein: CASSYSGGSYNEQFF. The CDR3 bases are TGTGCCAGCAGTTACTCCGGCGGCTCCTACAATGAGCAGTTCTTC.

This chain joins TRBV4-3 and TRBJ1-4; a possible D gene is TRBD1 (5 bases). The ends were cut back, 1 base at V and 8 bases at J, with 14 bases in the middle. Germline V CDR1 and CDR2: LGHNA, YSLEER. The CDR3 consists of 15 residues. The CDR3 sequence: CASSQVRGGREKLFF. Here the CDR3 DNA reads TGCGCCAGCAGCCAAGTTCGGGGGGGTCGGGAAAAACTGTTTTTT.

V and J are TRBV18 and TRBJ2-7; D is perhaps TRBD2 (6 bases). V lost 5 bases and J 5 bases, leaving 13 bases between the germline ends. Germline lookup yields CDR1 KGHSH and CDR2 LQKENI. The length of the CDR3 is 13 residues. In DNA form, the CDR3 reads TGTGCCAGCTCATCCGGGGGTAGAGACGAGCAGTACTTC. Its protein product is CASSSGGRDEQYF.

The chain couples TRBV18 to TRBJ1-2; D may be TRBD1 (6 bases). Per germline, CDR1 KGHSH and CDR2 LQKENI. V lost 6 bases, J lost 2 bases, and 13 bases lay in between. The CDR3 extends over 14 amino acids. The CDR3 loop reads CASSPITGNYGYTF. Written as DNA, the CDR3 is TGTGCCAGCTCGCCAATCACAGGGAACTATGGCTACACCTTC.

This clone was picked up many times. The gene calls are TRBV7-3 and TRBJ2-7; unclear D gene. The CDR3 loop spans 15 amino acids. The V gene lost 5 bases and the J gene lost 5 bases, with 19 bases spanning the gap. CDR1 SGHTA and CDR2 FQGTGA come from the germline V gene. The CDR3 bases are TGTGCCAGCAGCCCCCAAATCACCGGGTTTGACGAGCAGTACTTC. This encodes CASSPQITGFDEQYF.

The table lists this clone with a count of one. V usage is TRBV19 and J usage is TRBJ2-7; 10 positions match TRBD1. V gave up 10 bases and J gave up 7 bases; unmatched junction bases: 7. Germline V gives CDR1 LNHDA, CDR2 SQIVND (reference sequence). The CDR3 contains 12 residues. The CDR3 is CATRQGAGEQYF. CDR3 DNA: TGTGCCACTAGACAGGGGGCTGGTGAGCAGTACTTC.

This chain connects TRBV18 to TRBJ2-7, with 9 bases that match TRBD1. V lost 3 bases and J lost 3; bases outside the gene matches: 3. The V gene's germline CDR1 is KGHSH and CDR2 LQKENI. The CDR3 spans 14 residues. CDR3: CASSPRQGVYEQYF. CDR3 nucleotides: TGTGCCAGCTCACCCCGACAGGGGGTCTACGAGCAGTACTTC.

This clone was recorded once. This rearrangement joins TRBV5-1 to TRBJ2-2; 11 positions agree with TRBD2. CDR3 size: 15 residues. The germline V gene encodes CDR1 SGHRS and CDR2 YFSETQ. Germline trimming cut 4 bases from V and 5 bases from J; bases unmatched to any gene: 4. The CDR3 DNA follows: TGCGCCAGCAGCCTAGCGGGGGGAGATACCGGGGAGCTGTTTTTT. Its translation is CASSLAGGDTGELFF.

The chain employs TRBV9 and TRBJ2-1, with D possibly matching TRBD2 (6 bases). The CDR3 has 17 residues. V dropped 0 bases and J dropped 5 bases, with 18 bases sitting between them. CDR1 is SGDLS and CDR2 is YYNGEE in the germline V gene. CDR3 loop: CASSVGGAGRLNNEQFF. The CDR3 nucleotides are TGTGCCAGCAGCGTAGGAGGGGCGGGGCGACTAAACAATGAGCAGTTCTTC.

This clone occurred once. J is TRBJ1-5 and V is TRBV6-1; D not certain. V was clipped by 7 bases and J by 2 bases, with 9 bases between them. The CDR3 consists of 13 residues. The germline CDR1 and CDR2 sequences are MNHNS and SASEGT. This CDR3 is CASTFVGNQPQHF. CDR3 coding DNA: TGTGCCAGCACCTTTGTCGGCAATCAGCCCCAGCATTTT.

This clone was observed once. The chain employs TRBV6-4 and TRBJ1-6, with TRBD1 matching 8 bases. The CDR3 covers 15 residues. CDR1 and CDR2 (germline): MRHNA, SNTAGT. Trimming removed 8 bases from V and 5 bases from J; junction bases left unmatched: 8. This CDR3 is CASRRDRNDNSPLHF. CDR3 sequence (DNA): TGTGCCAGCCGACGGGACAGGAACGATAATTCACCCCTCCACTTT.

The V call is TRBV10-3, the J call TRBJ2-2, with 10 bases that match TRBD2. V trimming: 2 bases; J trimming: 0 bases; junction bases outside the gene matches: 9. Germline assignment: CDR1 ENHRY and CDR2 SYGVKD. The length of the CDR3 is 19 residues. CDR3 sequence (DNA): TGTGCCATCAGTGAGCCTGAGGGTAGCGGGAGGTCGAACACCGGGGAGCTGTTTTTT. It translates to CAISEPEGSGRSNTGELFF.

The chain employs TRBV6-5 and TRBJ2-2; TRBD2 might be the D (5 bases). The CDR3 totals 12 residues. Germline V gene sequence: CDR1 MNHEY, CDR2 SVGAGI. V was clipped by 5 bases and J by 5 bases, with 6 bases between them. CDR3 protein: CASSRETGELFF. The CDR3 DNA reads TGTGCCAGCAGTAGGGAGACCGGGGAGCTGTTTTTT.

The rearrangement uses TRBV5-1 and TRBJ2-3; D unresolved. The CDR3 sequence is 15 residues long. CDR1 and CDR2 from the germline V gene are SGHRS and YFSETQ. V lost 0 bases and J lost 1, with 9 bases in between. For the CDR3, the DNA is TGCGCCAGCAGCTTGGGGCAGGTGCGCACAGATACGCAGTATTTT. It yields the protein CASSLGQVRTDTQYF. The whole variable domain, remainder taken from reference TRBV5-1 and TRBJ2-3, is KAGVTQTPRYLIKTRGQQVTLSCSPISGHRSVSWYQQTPGQGLQFLFEYFSETQRNKGNFPGRFSGRQFSNSRSEMNVSTLELGDSALYLCASSLGQVRTDTQYFGPGTRLTVL.

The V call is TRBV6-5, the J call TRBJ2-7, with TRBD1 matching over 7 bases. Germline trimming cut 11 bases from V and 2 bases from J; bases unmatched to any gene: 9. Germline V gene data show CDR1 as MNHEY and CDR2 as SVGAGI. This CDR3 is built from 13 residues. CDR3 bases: TGTGCCGCCATTAACAGGGGCACCTACGAGCAGTACTTC. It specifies CAAINRGTYEQYF.

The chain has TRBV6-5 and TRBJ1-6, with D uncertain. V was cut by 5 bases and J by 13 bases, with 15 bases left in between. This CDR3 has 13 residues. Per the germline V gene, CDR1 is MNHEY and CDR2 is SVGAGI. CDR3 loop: CASSLAGSVPLHF. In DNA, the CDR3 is TGTGCCAGCAGTCTCGCCGGGTCAGTGCCCCTCCACTTT.

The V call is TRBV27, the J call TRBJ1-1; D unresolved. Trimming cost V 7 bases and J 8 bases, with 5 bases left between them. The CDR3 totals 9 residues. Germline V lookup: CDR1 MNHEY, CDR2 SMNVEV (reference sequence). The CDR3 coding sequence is TGTGCCAGCACCAGAGAAGCTTTCTTT. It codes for CASTREAFF.

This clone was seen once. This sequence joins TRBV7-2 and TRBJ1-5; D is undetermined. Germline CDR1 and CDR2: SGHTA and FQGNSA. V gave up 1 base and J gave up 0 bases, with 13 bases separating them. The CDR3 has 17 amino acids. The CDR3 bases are TGTGCCAGCAGCTTAGTTGGTACTACAAATAGCAATCAGCCCCAGCATTTT. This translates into CASSLVGTTNSNQPQHF.

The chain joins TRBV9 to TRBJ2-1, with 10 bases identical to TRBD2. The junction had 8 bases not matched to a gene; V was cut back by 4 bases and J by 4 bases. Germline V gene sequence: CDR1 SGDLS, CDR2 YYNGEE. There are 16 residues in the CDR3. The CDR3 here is CASSPLAGVGYNEQFF. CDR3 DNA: TGTGCCAGCAGCCCCCTAGCGGGAGTGGGTTACAATGAGCAGTTCTTC. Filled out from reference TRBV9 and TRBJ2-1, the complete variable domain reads DSGVTQTPKHLITATGQRVTLRCSPRSGDLSVYWYQQSLDQGLQFLIQYYNGEERAKGNILERFSAQQFPDLHSELNLSSLELGDSALYFCASSPLAGVGYNEQFFGPGTRLTVL.

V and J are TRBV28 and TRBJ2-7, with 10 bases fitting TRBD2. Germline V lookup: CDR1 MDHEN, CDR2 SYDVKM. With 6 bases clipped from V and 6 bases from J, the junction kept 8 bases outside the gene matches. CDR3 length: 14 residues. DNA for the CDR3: TGTGCCAGCAGACCGATAGCGGGAGGACGCGAGCAGTACTTC. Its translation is CASRPIAGGREQYF.

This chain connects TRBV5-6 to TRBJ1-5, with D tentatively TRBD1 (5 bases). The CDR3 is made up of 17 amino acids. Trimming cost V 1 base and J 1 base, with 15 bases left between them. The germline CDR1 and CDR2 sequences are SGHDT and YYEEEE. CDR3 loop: CASSLSRWGDSNQPQHF. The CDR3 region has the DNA TGTGCCAGCAGCTTGTCCCGGTGGGGGGACAGCAATCAGCCCCAGCATTTT.

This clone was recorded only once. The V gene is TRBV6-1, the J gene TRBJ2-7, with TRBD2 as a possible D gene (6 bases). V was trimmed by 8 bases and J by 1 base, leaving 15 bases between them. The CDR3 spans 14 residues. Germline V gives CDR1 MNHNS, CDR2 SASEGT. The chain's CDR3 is CASLGGARSYEQYF. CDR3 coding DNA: TGTGCCAGCTTGGGGGGAGCCAGATCCTACGAGCAGTACTTC.

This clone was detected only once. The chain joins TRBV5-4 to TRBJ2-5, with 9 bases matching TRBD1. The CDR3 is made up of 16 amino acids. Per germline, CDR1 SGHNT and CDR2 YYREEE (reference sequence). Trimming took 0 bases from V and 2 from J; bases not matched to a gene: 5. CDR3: CASSLVPTGGQETQYF. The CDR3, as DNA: TGTGCCAGCAGCTTGGTTCCGACAGGGGGGCAAGAGACCCAGTACTTC.

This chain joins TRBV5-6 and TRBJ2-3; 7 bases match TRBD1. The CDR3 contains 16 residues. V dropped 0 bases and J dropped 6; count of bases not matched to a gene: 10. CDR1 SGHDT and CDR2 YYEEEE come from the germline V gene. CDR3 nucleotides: TGTGCCAGCAGCTTGGTGGACAGGCCCCCTTTGGATACGCAGTATTTT. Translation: CASSLVDRPPLDTQYF.

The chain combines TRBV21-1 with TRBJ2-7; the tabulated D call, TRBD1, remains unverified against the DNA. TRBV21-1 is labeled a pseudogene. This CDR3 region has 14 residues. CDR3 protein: CASSSGQVTYEQYF. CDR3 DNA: TGTGCCAGCAGCAGCGGACAGGTGACCTACGAGCAGTACTTC.

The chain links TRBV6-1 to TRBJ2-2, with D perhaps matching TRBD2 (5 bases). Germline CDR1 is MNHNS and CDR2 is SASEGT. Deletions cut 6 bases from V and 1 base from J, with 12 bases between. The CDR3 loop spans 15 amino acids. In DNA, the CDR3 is TGTGCCAGCAGGCCACTTGGAGGGAACACCGGGGAGCTGTTTTTT. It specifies CASRPLGGNTGELFF.

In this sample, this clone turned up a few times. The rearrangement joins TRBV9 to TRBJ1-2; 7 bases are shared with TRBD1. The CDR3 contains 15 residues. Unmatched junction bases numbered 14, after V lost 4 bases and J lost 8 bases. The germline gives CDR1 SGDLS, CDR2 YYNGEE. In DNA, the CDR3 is TGTGCCAGCAGCCCCCCCAACCGGGACAGTTCCGGCTACACCTTC. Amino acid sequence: CASSPPNRDSSGYTF.

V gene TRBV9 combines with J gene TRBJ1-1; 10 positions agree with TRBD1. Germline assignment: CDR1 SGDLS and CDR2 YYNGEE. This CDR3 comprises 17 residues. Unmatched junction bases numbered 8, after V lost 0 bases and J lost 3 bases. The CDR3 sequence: CASSVGGKGQGDTEAFF. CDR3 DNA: TGTGCCAGCAGCGTAGGAGGAAAAGGACAGGGGGACACTGAAGCTTTCTTT.

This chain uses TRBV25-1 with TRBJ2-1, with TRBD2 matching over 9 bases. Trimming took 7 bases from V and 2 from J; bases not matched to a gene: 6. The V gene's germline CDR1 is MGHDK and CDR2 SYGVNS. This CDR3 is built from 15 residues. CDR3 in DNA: TGTGCCAGCACCACGTCTAGCGGGGCCTACAATGAGCAGTTCTTC. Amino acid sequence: CASTTSSGAYNEQFF.